This TCR beta chain was recorded in a study of blood T cell repertoires in COVID-19. Original analysis: Scientists estimated how many nucleated cells there were by amplifying reference gene primers. Sequencing used immunoSEQ multiplex PCR; TCRdb keeps in-frame clones, though not all of them. The DNA gave D and trimming, while V, J and clone size come from that table. The table records 40,000 to 55,000 clones, about 88% of them present only once. Details on this clone: The same CDR3 arises from other DNA sequences in this sample as well.

Germline values: CDR1 SEHNR, CDR2 FQNEAQ (reference sequence). V lost 2 bases to trimming and J lost 4 bases, with 6 bases between them. CDR3 length: 12 residues. This chain links TRBV7-9 with TRBJ2-7, with TRBD1 as a possible D gene (6 bases). The source material was peripheral blood. The source of this sequence is a human donor in a cohort sampled during active COVID-19. For the CDR3, the DNA is TGTGCCAGCAGCTTACAGGGGTACGAGCAGTACTTC. It specifies CASSLQGYEQYF.